This TCR beta chain comes out of a study of T cell changes during pregnancy in multiple sclerosis. Clones were sequenced by immunoSEQ multiplex PCR, and TCRdb holds only the in-frame ones, with some missing. The sample comprises 79,000 or so clones, 85% to 95% of which are singletons, and roughly 1.9% rests with the top ten. This CDR3 has 15 amino acids. With 3 bases clipped from V and 5 bases from J, the junction kept 8 bases outside the gene matches. Germline CDR1 SGDLS, CDR2 YYNGEE. The TCR sequence derives from a female donor in good health, enrolled as a control in a pregnancy study. This sequence joins TRBV9 and TRBJ2-5; 9 nucleotides align to TRBD1. The sequences come from peripheral blood, collected in the first trimester of pregnancy. The CDR3 loop is CASSGLQGAVETQYF. The CDR3 coding sequence is TGTGCCAGCAGCGGGTTACAGGGGGCGGTGGAGACCCAGTACTTC.